This T cell receptor (beta chain) was documented in a study of a mutant IDH1 vaccine in newly diagnosed glioma. Study in general: Previous treatment comprised radiotherapy, temozolomide, or both, mostly both.

Germline loops: CDR1 SGHVS, CDR2 FQNEAQ. The V and J ends lost 5 bases and 5 bases, in that order; junction bases with no gene match: 13. The CDR3 is 16 residues long. Produced via immunoSEQ multiplex PCR; TCRdb's table is partial and in-frame only. The sample contains 30,000 to 35,000 clones, approximately 86% of which appear only once. Time point defined: baseline, week 1 (first vaccination visit). Stated treatment: pre-vaccination baseline after standard-of-care therapy. The sample was PBMCs, taken from a glioma patient treated with radiotherapy, temozolomide or both. The rearrangement joins TRBV7-8 to TRBJ2-5, with TRBD2 matching over 8 bases. The sequence derives from a woman aged 40-49 years with glioma. DNA for the CDR3: TGTGCCAGCAGCCTAATAGCGGGGACGCTAGGCGAGACCCAGTACTTC. Translated: CASSLIAGTLGETQYF.